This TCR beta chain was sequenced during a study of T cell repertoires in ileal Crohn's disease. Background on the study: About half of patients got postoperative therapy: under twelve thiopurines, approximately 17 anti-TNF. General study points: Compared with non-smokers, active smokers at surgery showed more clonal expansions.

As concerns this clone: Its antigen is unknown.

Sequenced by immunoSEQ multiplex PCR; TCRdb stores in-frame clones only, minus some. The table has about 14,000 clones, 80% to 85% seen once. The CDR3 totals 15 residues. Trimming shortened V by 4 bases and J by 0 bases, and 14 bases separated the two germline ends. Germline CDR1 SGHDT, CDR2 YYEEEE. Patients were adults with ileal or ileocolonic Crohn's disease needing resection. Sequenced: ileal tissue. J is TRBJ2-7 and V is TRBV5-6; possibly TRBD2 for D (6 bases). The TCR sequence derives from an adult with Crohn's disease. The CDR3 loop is CASSPWDGSSYEQYF. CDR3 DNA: TGTGCCAGCAGCCCCTGGGACGGGAGCTCCTACGAGCAGTACTTC.